The T cell receptor (beta chain) under discussion was sequenced for a study of T cells in Graves' hyperthyroidism and ophthalmopathy. Between the trimmed V and J ends, which lost 1 base and 10 bases, there was a span of 11 bases. From germline, CDR1 is LGHNA and CDR2 YSLEER. The CDR3 length is 13 residues. Amplification of TCR beta CDR3 regions was performed using RNA transcripts as template. HTBI primers drove first-round RT-PCR of the TCR CDR3. Using its own MiXCR run on the multiplex PCR reads, TCRdb lists one record per CDR3 protein. Found here are hundreds of thousands of distinct CDR3 sequences, more than 14% of them singletons; the top ten hold roughly an eighth.

The sequencing sample was made of blood. The chain couples TRBV4-3 to TRBJ2-1; the D gene is possibly TRBD1 (6 bases). The source of this sequence is a woman aged 45-65 years with Graves' ophthalmopathy. The CDR3 sequence is CASSQVGAGEQFF. CDR3 in DNA: TGCGCCAGCAGCCAAGTGGGGGCCGGCGAGCAGTTCTTC.